These 2 T cell receptor beta chains were sequenced from one sample in a study of blood T cells in healthy people across ages. The use of a sample-barcoded 5' primer and a J-beta primer mix characterized a second PCR of roughly 6 to 11 cycles. TCRdb processed the 5' RACE reads anew with MiXCR; each CDR3 protein has one entry. This table has just over 800,000 distinct CDR3 sequences, about 62% appearing once. Sequenced: blood. The receptors stem from a man aged 30-40 years in good health.

The chain couples TRBV4-2 to TRBJ2-2, with 8 bases aligning to TRBD1. CDR1 is LGHNA and CDR2 is YNFKEQ in the germline V gene. The length of the CDR3 is 16 residues. J gave up 1 base and V 2 bases, and 3 bases lay outside the gene matches. The CDR3 DNA sequence: TGTGCCAGCAGCCAAACCGGGACAGGGAACACCGGGGAGCTGTTTTTT. Protein product: CASSQTGTGNTGELFF.

This clonotype was counted at least ten times. The gene calls are TRBV6-5 and TRBJ1-1; D gene uncertain. The CDR3 runs to 12 residues. CDR1 and CDR2 (germline): MNHEY, SVGAGI. Trimming removed 2 bases from V and 6 bases from J, with 7 bases in between. DNA of the CDR3: TGTGCCAGCAGTTACCCCGATTCTGAAGCTTTCTTT. Translation: CASSYPDSEAFF.